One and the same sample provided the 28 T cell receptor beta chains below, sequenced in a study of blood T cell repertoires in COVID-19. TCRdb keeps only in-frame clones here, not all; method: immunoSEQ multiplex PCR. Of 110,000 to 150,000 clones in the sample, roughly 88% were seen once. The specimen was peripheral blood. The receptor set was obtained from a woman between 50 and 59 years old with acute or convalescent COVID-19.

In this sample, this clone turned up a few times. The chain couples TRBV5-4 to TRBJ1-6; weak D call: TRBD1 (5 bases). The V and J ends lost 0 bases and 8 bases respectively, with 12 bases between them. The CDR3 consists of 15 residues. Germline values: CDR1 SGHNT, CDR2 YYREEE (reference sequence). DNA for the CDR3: TGTGCCAGCAGCTTGGCCTGGCAGGGCGATTCACCCCTCCACTTT. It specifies CASSLAWQGDSPLHF.

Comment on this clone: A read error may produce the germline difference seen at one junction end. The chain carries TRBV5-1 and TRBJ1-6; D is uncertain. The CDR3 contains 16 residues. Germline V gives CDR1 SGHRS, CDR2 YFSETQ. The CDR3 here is CASTLVATVDNSPLHF. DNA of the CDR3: TGCGCCAGCACCTTGGTGGCCACAGTCGATAATTCACCCCTCCACTTT.

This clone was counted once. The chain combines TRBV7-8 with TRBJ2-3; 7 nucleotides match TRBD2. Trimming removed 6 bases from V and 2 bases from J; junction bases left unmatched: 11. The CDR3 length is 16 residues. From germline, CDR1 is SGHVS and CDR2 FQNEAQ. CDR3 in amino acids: CASRPRGTSDTDTQYF. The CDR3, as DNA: TGTGCCAGCAGACCTCGGGGTACTAGCGACACAGATACGCAGTATTTT.

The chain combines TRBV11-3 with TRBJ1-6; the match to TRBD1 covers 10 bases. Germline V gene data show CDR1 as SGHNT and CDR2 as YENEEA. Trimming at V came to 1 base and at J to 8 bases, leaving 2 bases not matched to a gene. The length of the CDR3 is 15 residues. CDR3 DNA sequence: TGTGCCAGCAGCTTAGGACAGGGGGCTGATTCACCCCTCCACTTT. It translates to CASSLGQGADSPLHF.

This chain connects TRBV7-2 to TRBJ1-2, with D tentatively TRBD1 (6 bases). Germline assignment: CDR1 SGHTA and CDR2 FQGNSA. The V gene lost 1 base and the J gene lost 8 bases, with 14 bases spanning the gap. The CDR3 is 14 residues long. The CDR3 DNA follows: TGTGCCAGCAGCTTAGAAAGGACAGCTGGGGGCTACACCTTC. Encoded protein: CASSLERTAGGYTF.

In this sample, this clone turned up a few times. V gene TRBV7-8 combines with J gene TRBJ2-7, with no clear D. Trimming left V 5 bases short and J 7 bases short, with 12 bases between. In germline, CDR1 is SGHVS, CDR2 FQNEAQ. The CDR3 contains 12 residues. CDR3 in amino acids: CASSRTLREQYF. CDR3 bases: TGTGCCAGCAGCCGAACCCTCAGAGAGCAGTACTTC.

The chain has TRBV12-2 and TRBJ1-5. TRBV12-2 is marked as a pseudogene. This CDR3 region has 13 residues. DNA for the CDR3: TGTGCAAGTCGCCCACCGGGCAATCAGCCCCAGCATTTT. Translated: CASRPPGNQPQHF.

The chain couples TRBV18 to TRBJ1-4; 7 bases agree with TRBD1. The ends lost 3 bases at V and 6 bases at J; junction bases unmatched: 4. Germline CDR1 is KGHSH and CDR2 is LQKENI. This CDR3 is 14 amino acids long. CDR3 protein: CASSPGQSDEKLFF. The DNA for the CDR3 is TGTGCCAGCTCACCGGGACAGTCCGATGAAAAACTGTTTTTT.

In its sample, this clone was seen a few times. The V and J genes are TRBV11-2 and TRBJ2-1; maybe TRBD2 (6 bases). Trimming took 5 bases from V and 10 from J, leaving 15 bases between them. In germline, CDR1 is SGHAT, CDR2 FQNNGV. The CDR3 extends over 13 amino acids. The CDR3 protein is CASSPSEGWEQFF. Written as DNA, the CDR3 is TGTGCCAGCAGCCCGTCGGAGGGATGGGAGCAGTTCTTC. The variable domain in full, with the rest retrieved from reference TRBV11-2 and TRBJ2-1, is EAGVAQSPRYKIIEKRQSVAFWCNPISGHATLYWYQQILGQGPKLLIQFQNNGVVDDSQLPKDRFSAERLKGVDSTLKIQPAKLEDSAVYLCASSPSEGWEQFFGPGTRLTVL.

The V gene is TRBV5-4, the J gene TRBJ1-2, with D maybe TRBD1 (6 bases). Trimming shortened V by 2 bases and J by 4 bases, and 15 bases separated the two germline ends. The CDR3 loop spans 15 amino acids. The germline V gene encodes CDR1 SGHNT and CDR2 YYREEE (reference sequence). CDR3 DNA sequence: TGTGCCAGCAGCTTACGGGGGGCGCATAGCTATGGCTACACCTTC. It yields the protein CASSLRGAHSYGYTF.

This chain's CDR3 is CASSHPTGIRGEQYF. In nucleotides, the CDR3 is TGTGCCAGCAGCCATCCAACAGGGATCAGGGGAGAGCAGTACTTC. The J gene is TRBJ2-7, the V gene TRBV7-9; a possible D gene is TRBD1 (6 bases). CDR1 is SEHNR, CDR2 FQNEAQ, per germline (reference sequence). The CDR3 consists of 15 residues. With 5 bases removed from V and 7 bases from J, the gap between germline ends came to 21 bases.

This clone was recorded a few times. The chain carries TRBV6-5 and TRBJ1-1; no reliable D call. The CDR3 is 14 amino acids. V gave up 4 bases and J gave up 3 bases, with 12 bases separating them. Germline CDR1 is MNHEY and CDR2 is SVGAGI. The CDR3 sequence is CASSFLPTDTEAFF. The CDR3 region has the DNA TGTGCCAGCAGTTTTCTCCCCACGGACACTGAAGCTTTCTTT.

The CDR3 sequence is CASSTSGSYGYTF. The DNA of the CDR3 is TGTGCCAGTAGTACCTCCGGGAGCTATGGCTACACCTTC. This chain joins TRBV19 and TRBJ1-2; D gene ambiguous. This CDR3 contains 13 residues. V dropped 4 bases and J dropped 4 bases, with 10 bases sitting between them. Germline-derived CDR1 and CDR2 are LNHDA and SQIVND (reference sequence).

CDR3 nucleotides: TGTGCCAGCAGGAAAGGGGACAGCATTGGCCGTATATATTTT. Protein product: CASRKGDSIGRIYF. The V gene is TRBV27, the J gene TRBJ1-3; 7 bases fit TRBD1. Germline CDR1 is MNHEY and CDR2 is SMNVEV (reference sequence). The CDR3 sequence is 14 residues long. The V and J ends lost 6 bases and 13 bases, in that order; junction bases with no gene match: 15.

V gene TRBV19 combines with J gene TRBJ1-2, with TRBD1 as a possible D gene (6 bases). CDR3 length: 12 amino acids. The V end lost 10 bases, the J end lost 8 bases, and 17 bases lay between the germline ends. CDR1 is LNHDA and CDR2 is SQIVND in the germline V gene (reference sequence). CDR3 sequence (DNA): TGTGCCACCGGTTACAGGGAAATAGGCTACACCTTC. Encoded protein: CATGYREIGYTF. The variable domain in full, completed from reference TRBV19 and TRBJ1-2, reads DGGITQSPKYLFRKEGQNVTLSCEQNLNHDAMYWYRQDPGQGLRLIYYSQIVNDFQKGDIAEGYSVSREKKESFPLTVTSAQKNPTAFYLCATGYREIGYTFGSGTRLTVV.

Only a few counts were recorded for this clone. In DNA form, the CDR3 reads TGTGCCAGCAGCTACAGGGACCTTCGGGGCTACACCTTC. Its protein product is CASSYRDLRGYTF. The chain has TRBV28 and TRBJ1-2, with a possible D match to TRBD1 (6 bases). The V and J ends lost 6 bases and 8 bases respectively, with 16 bases between them. The CDR3 is 13 amino acids. Germline loops: CDR1 MDHEN, CDR2 SYDVKM.

Here the CDR3 reads CASSVSNQPQHF. The DNA of the CDR3 is TGTGCCAGCAGCGTCAGCAATCAGCCCCAGCATTTT. The V gene is TRBV28, the J gene TRBJ1-5; D is uncertain. Looked up from germline, CDR1 is MDHEN and CDR2 is SYDVKM. The CDR3 loop spans 12 amino acids. Between the trimmed V and J ends, which lost 6 bases and 1 base, there was a span of 4 bases.

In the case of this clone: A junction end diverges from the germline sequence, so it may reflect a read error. The DNA of the CDR3 is TGTGCCAGCAGAGCGGACAGCTACAATAAGCAGTTCTTC. This codes for CASRADSYNKQFF. This chain uses TRBV2 with TRBJ2-1; D is possibly TRBD1 (6 bases). There are 13 residues in the CDR3. Germline lookup yields CDR1 SNHLY and CDR2 FYNNEI. Supplemented by reference TRBV2 and TRBJ2-1, the full variable domain reads EPEVTQTPSHQVTQMGQEVILRCVPISNHLYFYWYRQILGQKVEFLVSFYNNEISEKSEIFDDQFSVERPDGSNFTLKIRSTKLEDSAMYFCASRADSYNKQFFGPGTRLTVL.

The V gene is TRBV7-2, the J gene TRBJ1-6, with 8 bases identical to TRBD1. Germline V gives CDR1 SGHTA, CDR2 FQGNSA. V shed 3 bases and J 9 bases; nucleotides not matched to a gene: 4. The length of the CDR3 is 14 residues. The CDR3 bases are TGTGCCAGCAGCTTCGGACAGGGAGCTTCACCCCTCCACTTT. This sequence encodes CASSFGQGASPLHF.

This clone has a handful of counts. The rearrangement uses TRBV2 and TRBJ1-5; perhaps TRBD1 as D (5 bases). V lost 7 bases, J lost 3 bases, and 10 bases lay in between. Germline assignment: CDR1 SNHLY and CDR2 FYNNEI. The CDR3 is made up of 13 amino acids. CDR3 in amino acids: CASNPGYNQPQHF. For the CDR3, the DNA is TGTGCCAGCAACCCAGGGTACAATCAGCCCCAGCATTTT.

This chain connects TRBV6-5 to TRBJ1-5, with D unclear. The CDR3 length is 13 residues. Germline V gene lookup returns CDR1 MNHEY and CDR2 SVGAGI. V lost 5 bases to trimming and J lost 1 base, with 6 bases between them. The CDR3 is CASSHTSNQPQHF. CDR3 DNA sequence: TGTGCCAGCAGTCACACAAGCAATCAGCCCCAGCATTTT.

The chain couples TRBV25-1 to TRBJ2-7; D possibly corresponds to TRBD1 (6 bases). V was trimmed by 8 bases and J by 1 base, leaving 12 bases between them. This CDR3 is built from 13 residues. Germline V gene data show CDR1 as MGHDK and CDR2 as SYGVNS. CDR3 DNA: TGTGCCAGCGCAGGGGCACCTTCCTACGAGCAGTACTTC. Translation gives CASAGAPSYEQYF.

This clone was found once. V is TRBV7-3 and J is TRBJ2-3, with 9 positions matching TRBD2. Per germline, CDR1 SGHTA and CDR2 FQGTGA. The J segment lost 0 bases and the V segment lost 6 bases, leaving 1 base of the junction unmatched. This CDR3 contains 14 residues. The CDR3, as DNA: TGTGCCAGCAGAAGCGGGGGGAGCACAGATACGCAGTATTTT. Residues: CASRSGGSTDTQYF. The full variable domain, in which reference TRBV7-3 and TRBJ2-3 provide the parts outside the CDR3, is GAGVSQTPSNKVTEKGKYVELRCDPISGHTALYWYRQSLGQGPEFLIYFQGTGAADDSGLPNDRFFAVRPEGSVSTLKIQRTERGDSAVYLCASRSGGSTDTQYFGPGTRLTVL.

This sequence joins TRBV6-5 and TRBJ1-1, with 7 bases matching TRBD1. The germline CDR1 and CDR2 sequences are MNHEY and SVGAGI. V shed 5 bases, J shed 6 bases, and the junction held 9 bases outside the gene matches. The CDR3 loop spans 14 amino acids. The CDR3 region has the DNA TGTGCCAGCAGTCCCCGACAGGGTTTGGCTGAAGCTTTCTTT. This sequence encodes CASSPRQGLAEAFF.

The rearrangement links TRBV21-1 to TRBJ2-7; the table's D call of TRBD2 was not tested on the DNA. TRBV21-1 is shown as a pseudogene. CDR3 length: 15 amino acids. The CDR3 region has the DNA TGTGCCAGCAGCAAGAGGGCAGGTAGGACCTACGAGCAGTACTTC. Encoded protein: CASSKRAGRTYEQYF.

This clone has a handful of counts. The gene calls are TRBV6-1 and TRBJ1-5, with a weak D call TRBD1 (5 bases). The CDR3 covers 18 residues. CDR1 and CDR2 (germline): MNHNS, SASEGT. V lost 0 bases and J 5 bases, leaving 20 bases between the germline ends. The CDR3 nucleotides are TGTGCCAGCAGTGAAGCGGGGGGAAGGGTCAGGCTCGATCAGCCCCAGCATTTT. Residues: CASSEAGGRVRLDQPQHF.

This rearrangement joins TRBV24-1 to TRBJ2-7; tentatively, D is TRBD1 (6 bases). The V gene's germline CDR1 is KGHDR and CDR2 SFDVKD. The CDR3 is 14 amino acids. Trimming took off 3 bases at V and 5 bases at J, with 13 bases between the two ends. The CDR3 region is CATSDGGTGNEQYF. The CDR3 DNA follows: TGTGCCACCAGTGATGGGGGCACAGGGAACGAGCAGTACTTC.

The chain's CDR3 is CASSLVKIGQMYEQYF. CDR3 coding DNA: TGTGCCAGCAGCTTAGTTAAGATTGGGCAGATGTACGAGCAGTACTTC. V is TRBV7-8 and J is TRBJ2-7; the D is unclear. Trimming cost V 1 base and J 4 bases, with 17 bases left between them. CDR3 length: 16 amino acids. CDR1 is SGHVS, CDR2 FQNEAQ, per germline.